This T cell receptor (beta chain) stems from a study of T cell repertoires in cytomegalovirus infection. Germline CDR1 is MGHRA and CDR2 is YSYEKL. The CDR3 totals 15 residues. The germline V and J ends were trimmed by 0 bases and 4 bases, with 10 bases remaining between them. MiXCR, run by TCRdb on the reads, gives a single entry per CDR3 protein. This sample carries 85,000 to 120,000 distinct CDR3 sequences, 15% to 20% of them seen once, and the ten largest clones take roughly 8%. Sequenced sample: PBMCs. The clonotype was recovered from a human donor in good health (CMV status not recorded). Some clones in this sample may be carry-over from other donors' samples. J is TRBJ2-1 and V is TRBV4-1; no firm D call. The CDR3 DNA sequence: TGCGCCAGCAGCCAAGATGCCAGGTATTACAATGAGCAGTTCTTC. Translation gives CASSQDARYYNEQFF.